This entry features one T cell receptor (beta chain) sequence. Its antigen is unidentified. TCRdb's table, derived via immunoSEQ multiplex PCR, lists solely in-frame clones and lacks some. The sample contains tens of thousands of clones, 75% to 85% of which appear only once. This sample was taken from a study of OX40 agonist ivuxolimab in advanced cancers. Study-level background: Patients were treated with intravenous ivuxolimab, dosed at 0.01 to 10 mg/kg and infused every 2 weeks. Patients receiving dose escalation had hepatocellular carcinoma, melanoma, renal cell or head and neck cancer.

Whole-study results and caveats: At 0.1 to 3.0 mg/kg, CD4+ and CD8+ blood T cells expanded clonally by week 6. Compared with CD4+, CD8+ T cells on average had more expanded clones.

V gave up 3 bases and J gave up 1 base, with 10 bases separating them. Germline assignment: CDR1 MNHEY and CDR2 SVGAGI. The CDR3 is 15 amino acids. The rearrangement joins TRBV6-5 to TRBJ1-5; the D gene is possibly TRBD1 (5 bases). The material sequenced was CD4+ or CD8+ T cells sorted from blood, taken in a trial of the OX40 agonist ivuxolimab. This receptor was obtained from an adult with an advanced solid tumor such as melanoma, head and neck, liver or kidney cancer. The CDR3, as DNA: TGTGCCAGCAGTTATCCCACAGGAAGCAATCAGCCCCAGCATTTT. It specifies CASSYPTGSNQPQHF.